This T cell receptor (beta chain) originates from a study of neoadjuvant nivolumab and ipilimumab in lung cancer. For the study at large: The combination arm added day-1 ipilimumab 1 mg/kg to nivolumab 3 mg/kg on days 1, 15, 29.

CDR1 and CDR2 (germline): SGHTA, FQGNSA. The CDR3 totals 15 residues. Trimming took off 3 bases at V and 4 bases at J, with 14 bases between the two ends. This table comes from immunoSEQ multiplex PCR, and its TCRdb copy is limited to in-frame clones, with some not included. The sample includes about 3,800 clones, roughly 90% of them seen just once. This clonotype was obtained from an adult with non-small cell lung cancer. Here the sequenced sample was adjacent normal lung tissue, taken after neoadjuvant nivolumab, alone or with ipilimumab, at or shortly before surgery. The chain employs TRBV7-2 and TRBJ2-3; no reliable D call. CDR3 sequence (DNA): TGTGCCAGCAGCTTTTCGAACACGGGTTCAGATACGCAGTATTTT. Translated, it gives CASSFSNTGSDTQYF.